A selection of T cell receptor beta chains follows, all from one sample in a study of identifying expanded T cells in peripheral blood. Assay: immunoSEQ multiplex PCR; the TCRdb copy retains only in-frame clones and omits some. The sample shows 110,000 or so clones, roughly 90% of them seen only once. The specimen was blood. These receptors were obtained from a person aged 18 to 70 in good health. CDR3s include the opening cysteine and the closing phenylalanine or tryptophan. D genes are given only for firm matches. The size field is filled for only some rows; it gives once, few, many or a size class.

>TRBD1|TRBV18|few|TRBJ1-4
CASSPSDMGQASNEKLFF
TGTGCCAGCTCACCGTCTGACATGGGACAGGCTAGCAATGAAAAACTGTTTTTT
>NA|TRBV4-1|NA|TRBJ2-1
CASSQANRAAAYNEQFF
TGCGCCAGCAGCCAAGCCAACAGGGCGGCCGCCTACAATGAGCAGTTCTTC
>TRBD1|TRBV11-2|NA|TRBJ2-7
CASSSDRGPYYEQYF
TGTGCCAGCAGCTCGGACAGGGGGCCATACTACGAGCAGTACTTC
>TRBD2|TRBV6-6|NA|TRBJ2-7
CASRKTSGGPYEQYF
TGTGCCAGCAGGAAGACTAGCGGGGGGCCCTACGAGCAGTACTTC
>TRBD1|TRBV5-1|NA|TRBJ2-7
CASSLRGQGSLNEQYF
TGCGCCAGCAGCTTGAGGGGACAGGGTAGCTTGAACGAGCAGTACTTC
>NA|TRBV5-5|NA|TRBJ1-2
CASSPTLYGYTF
TGTGCCAGCAGTCCGACCCTCTATGGCTACACCTTC
>NA|TRBV7-2|NA|TRBJ2-1
CASSFGGLYNEQFF
TGTGCCAGCAGCTTCGGGGGGCTTTACAATGAGCAGTTCTTC
>NA|TRBV7-3|few|TRBJ1-1
CASSSNEGTEAFF
TGTGCCAGCAGCTCAAACGAGGGAACTGAAGCTTTCTTT
>NA|TRBV28|once|TRBJ2-1
CATILGGSYNEQFF
TGTGCCACCATTCTCGGGGGATCCTACAATGAGCAGTTCTTC
>NA|TRBV6-1|NA|TRBJ1-6
CASSEAVRGTYNSPLHF
TGTGCCAGCAGTGAAGCGGTTAGGGGGACCTATAATTCACCCCTCCACTTT
>TRBD1|TRBV5-4|NA|TRBJ2-7
CASSQGQGAGYEQYF
TGTGCCAGCAGCCAGGGACAGGGGGCTGGCTACGAGCAGTACTTC
>NA|TRBV19|NA|TRBJ2-7
CASSKGSRRDEQYF
TGTGCCAGTTCAAAAGGGTCCAGGAGGGACGAGCAGTACTTC
>NA|TRBV19|NA|TRBJ1-5
CATRGYSNQPQHF
TGTGCCACCCGGGGGTATAGCAATCAGCCCCAGCATTTT
>TRBD1|TRBV11-2|NA|TRBJ2-2
CASSLVGTETGELFF
TGTGCCAGCAGCTTAGTTGGGACAGAGACCGGGGAGCTGTTTTTT
>TRBD1|TRBV27|NA|TRBJ2-7
CASSFGDRGYEQYF
TGTGCCAGCAGTTTCGGGGACAGGGGGTACGAGCAGTACTTC
>NA|TRBV4-2|NA|TRBJ1-1
CASSQDWAGVENTEAFF
TGTGCCAGCAGCCAAGATTGGGCAGGAGTTGAGAACACTGAAGCTTTCTTT
>NA|TRBV27|NA|TRBJ2-7
CAAKRVGSYEQYF
TGTGCCGCAAAACGGGTGGGATCCTACGAGCAGTACTTC
>TRBD2|TRBV27|NA|TRBJ2-1
CASSLVQGVRLSGRAGGEQFF
TGTGCCAGCAGTTTAGTCCAGGGGGTGCGACTTAGCGGGAGGGCCGGGGGTGAGCAGTTCTTC
>TRBD2|TRBV19|NA|TRBJ2-7
CASSILAGDYEQYF
TGTGCCAGTAGTATACTAGCGGGGGACTACGAGCAGTACTTC
>NA|TRBV27|NA|TRBJ1-2
CASSLAGSSGYTF
TGTGCCAGCAGTTTAGCTGGGTCTTCTGGCTACACCTTC
>TRBD2|TRBV18|NA|TRBJ2-1
CASSRTSGTYNEQFF
TGTGCCAGCTCACGGACTAGCGGTACCTACAATGAGCAGTTCTTC
>TRBD1|TRBV6-5|NA|TRBJ1-1
CASSSGTARTHTEAFF
TGTGCCAGCAGTTCCGGGACAGCGCGAACTCACACTGAAGCTTTCTTT
>TRBD1|TRBV29-1|once|TRBJ1-4
CSVEDQDPGQANEKLFF
TGCAGCGTTGAAGATCAGGACCCGGGACAGGCTAATGAAAAACTGTTTTTT
>TRBD2|TRBV7-8|once|TRBJ2-3
CASSGAGGPTDTQYF
TGTGCCAGCAGTGGAGCGGGAGGGCCGACAGATACGCAGTATTTT
>NA|TRBV5-4|NA|TRBJ2-7
CASSSPRGSLEQYF
TGTGCCAGCAGCTCCCCTCGGGGAAGTCTCGAGCAGTACTTC
>TRBD1|TRBV19|NA|TRBJ1-5
CASSLRDRGRNQPQHF
TGTGCCAGTTCCCTGCGGGACAGGGGAAGGAATCAGCCCCAGCATTTT
>TRBD2|TRBV11-2|NA|TRBJ2-5
CASSPGAAGGQETQYF
TGTGCCAGCAGCCCAGGCGCAGCGGGAGGGCAAGAGACCCAGTACTTC
>NA|TRBV2|NA|TRBJ2-5
CASSSPIETQYF
TGTGCCAGCAGTTCGCCTATAGAGACCCAGTACTTC
>TRBD1|TRBV7-9|NA|TRBJ1-6
CASKTGGGSPLHF
TGTGCCAGCAAGACAGGGGGAGGTTCACCCCTCCACTTT
>NA|TRBV30|NA|TRBJ2-5
CAWSVGTVQETQYF
TGTGCCTGGAGTGTAGGGACGGTACAAGAGACCCAGTACTTC
>NA|TRBV4-3|NA|TRBJ1-2
CASSQGAGTYGYTF
TGCGCCAGCAGCCAGGGCGCAGGGACCTATGGCTACACCTTC
>TRBD2|TRBV7-9|NA|TRBJ2-7
CASSRTSGATEQYF
TGTGCCAGCAGCAGAACTAGCGGGGCTACCGAGCAGTACTTC
>NA|TRBV21-1|NA|TRBJ2-7
CASSNGSYEQYF
TGTGCCAGCAGCAATGGCTCCTACGAGCAGTACTTC